This T cell receptor beta chain was captured in a study of T cell clones after liver transplantation. Study in general: Three of eight recipients were HCV-positive; others had non-autoimmune, non-viral indications.

Some clones are missing from TCRdb's copy, which holds only in-frame ones; the method was immunoSEQ multiplex PCR. Of under 150,000 clones detected, 75% to 95% appear once; the ten largest clones hold roughly 0.8%. There are 16 residues in the CDR3. CDR1 is PRHDT and CDR2 is FYEKMQ in the germline V gene (reference sequence). The V segment lost 0 bases and the J segment 3 bases; nucleotides outside the gene matches: 7. This sequence was found in a human patient who received a liver transplant. Part of the T cells may come from the graft donor. The material was CD4+ T cells from blood, obtained 12 months after liver transplant. The rearrangement joins TRBV13 to TRBJ1-1, with 7 bases that match TRBD1. The CDR3 bases are TGTGCCAGCAGCTTAGGCGGCAGGGGGGTGGACACTGAAGCTTTCTTT. Translating it yields CASSLGGRGVDTEAFF.